A single sample gave rise to the 13 T cell receptor beta chains below, sequenced in a study of blood T cell repertoires in COVID-19. Repertoires were generated with immunoSEQ multiplex PCR, while TCRdb's copy carries only in-frame clones and drops some. The sample holds 500,000 or so clones, 87% seen once. The sequenced sample was PBMCs or T cells enriched from blood (not recorded which). All receptors come from a woman in her late teens or twenties who had recovered from COVID-19.

The chain couples TRBV5-1 to TRBJ2-3, with D possibly TRBD1 on 6 matching bases. This CDR3 is 13 amino acids long. Trimming left V 3 bases short and J 2 bases short, with 7 bases between. The germline V gene has CDR1 SGHRS and CDR2 YFSETQ. CDR3 nucleotide sequence: TGCGCCAGCAGCTGGGACATCACAGATACGCAGTATTTT. This codes for CASSWDITDTQYF. Together with reference TRBV5-1 and TRBJ2-3, the CDR3 gives the full variable domain: KAGVTQTPRYLIKTRGQQVTLSCSPISGHRSVSWYQQTPGQGLQFLFEYFSETQRNKGNFPGRFSGRQFSNSRSEMNVSTLELGDSALYLCASSWDITDTQYFGPGTRLTVL.

This clone has only one observation. This sequence joins TRBV4-1 and TRBJ1-1; D gene ambiguous. Trimming took off 3 bases at V and 4 bases at J, with 15 bases between the two ends. CDR3 length: 15 residues. Germline V lookup: CDR1 MGHRA, CDR2 YSYEKL. The CDR3 nucleotides read TGCGCCAGCAGCCAGGGTAGAGGGAGTGTCACTGAAGCTTTCTTT. It yields the protein CASSQGRGSVTEAFF.

The CDR3 DNA reads as TGTGCCAGCAGCCGATCTACAGGGGCAACTAATGAAAAACTGTTTTTT. Amino acids: CASSRSTGATNEKLFF. The chain couples TRBV5-4 to TRBJ1-4, with TRBD1 matching over 7 bases. The CDR3 spans 16 residues. V shed 4 bases and J 0 bases; nucleotides not matched to a gene: 6. The germline gives CDR1 SGHNT, CDR2 YYREEE (reference sequence). Full variable domain (missing parts from reference TRBV5-4 and TRBJ1-4): ETGVTQSPTHLIKTRGQQVTLRCSSQSGHNTVSWYQQALGQGPQFIFQYYREEENGRGNFPPRFSGLQFPNYSSELNVNALELDDSALYLCASSRSTGATNEKLFFGSGTQLSVL.

The rearrangement uses TRBV28 and TRBJ1-1, with TRBD1 as a possible D gene (6 bases). Trimming took 6 bases from V and 6 from J, leaving 14 bases between them. Germline assignment: CDR1 MDHEN and CDR2 SYDVKM. The CDR3 is 13 residues long. In DNA form, the CDR3 reads TGTGCCAGCAGCTCCACAGGGAAACCTGAAGCTTTCTTT. Its protein product is CASSSTGKPEAFF.

The rearrangement joins TRBV18 to TRBJ1-1, with TRBD1 matching over 7 bases. CDR3 length: 13 residues. With V trimmed by 2 bases and J by 10 bases, 7 bases remained unmatched. Germline V gene sequence: CDR1 KGHSH, CDR2 LQKENI. CDR3 residues: CASSPDRGRAAFF. The CDR3 nucleotides read TGTGCCAGCTCACCAGATAGGGGGCGGGCAGCTTTCTTT.

The chain combines TRBV5-1 with TRBJ2-1, with D possibly matching TRBD1 (5 bases). V was pared by 5 bases and J by 3 bases, with 9 bases between. Germline V lookup: CDR1 SGHRS, CDR2 YFSETQ. This CDR3 is 13 amino acids long. The CDR3, as DNA: TGCGCCAGCAGTCCGGACATCTACAATGAGCAGTTCTTC. This encodes CASSPDIYNEQFF.

V gene TRBV6-5 combines with J gene TRBJ1-2, with 12 bases aligning to TRBD1. V shed 9 bases, J shed 4 bases, and the junction held 6 bases outside the gene matches. The germline CDR1 and CDR2 sequences are MNHEY and SVGAGI. CDR3 length: 14 residues. The CDR3: CASRGTGGFYGYTF. CDR3 DNA: TGTGCCAGTCGAGGGACAGGGGGCTTCTATGGCTACACCTTC.

The chain links TRBV6-5 to TRBJ2-7; maybe TRBD2 (6 bases). V was clipped by 7 bases and J by 5 bases, with 18 bases between them. Germline V CDR1 and CDR2: MNHEY, SVGAGI. This CDR3 comprises 14 residues. In DNA form, the CDR3 reads TGTGCCAGCACCAAACTGCGGGAAACCCACGAGCAGTACTTC. Residues: CASTKLRETHEQYF.

The V gene is TRBV12-3 or TRBV12-4, the J gene TRBJ1-2, with TRBD1 matching over 7 bases. The V segment lost 3 bases and the J segment 7 bases; nucleotides outside the gene matches: 5. The CDR3 sequence is 13 residues long. CDR3 amino acids: CASSLGTEFGYTF. Here the CDR3 DNA reads TGTGCCAGCAGTTTGGGGACAGAGTTTGGCTACACCTTC.

This sequence joins TRBV29-1 and TRBJ1-1, with D hard to call. The CDR3 covers 10 residues. V gave up 7 bases and J gave up 0 bases, with 3 bases separating them. In germline, CDR1 is SQVTM, CDR2 ANQGSEA. CDR3 sequence reads: CSAMNTEAFF. The DNA for the CDR3 is TGCAGCGCCATGAACACTGAAGCTTTCTTT.

The rearrangement links TRBV24-1 to TRBJ1-1; D unresolved. The CDR3 is 15 residues long. The germline V gene has CDR1 KGHDR and CDR2 SFDVKD. V lost 4 bases to trimming and J lost 1 base, with 12 bases between them. The CDR3 coding sequence is TGTGCCACCAGTGACTCCAGTAGCCAGAACACTGAAGCTTTCTTT. This translates into CATSDSSSQNTEAFF.

The chain has TRBV19 and TRBJ1-5; the match to TRBD1 covers 8 bases. V lost 5 bases to trimming and J lost 5 bases; unmatched junction nucleotides: 5. The CDR3 is 14 residues long. Germline lookup yields CDR1 LNHDA and CDR2 SQIVND (reference sequence). DNA for the CDR3: TGTGCCAGTAGTTCAGGGGGCGCGGATCAGCCCCAGCATTTT. Its protein product is CASSSGGADQPQHF.

The CDR3 loop reads CASSLAPDSGYGYTF. Here the CDR3 DNA reads TGTGCCAGCAGCCTCGCACCGGACTCGGGCTATGGCTACACCTTC. The chain carries TRBV28 and TRBJ1-2; D is ambiguous. CDR1 is MDHEN, CDR2 SYDVKM, per germline. This CDR3 is built from 15 residues. The ends were cut back, 6 bases at V and 4 bases at J, with 18 bases in the middle.